This TCR beta chain was documented in a study of T cells after yellow fever vaccination. Study conclusions and caveats: Reappearance after the booster was observed for most primary-vaccination clones (roughly 97% CD4, over 70% CD8). Overall, a small share of clonotypes was seen in both CD4 and CD8 compartments.

For TCR, cDNA came from 5'RACE template switching, which added a universal primer site and UMIs. A single record per CDR3 protein comes from TCRdb applying MiXCR to the 5' RACE reads. The table includes over 300,000 distinct CDR3 sequences, over 4% detected once. Comment on this clonotype: Its specificity is unknown.

Germline CDR1 and CDR2: DFQATT and SNEGSKA (reference sequence). Trimming stripped 3 bases from V and 0 bases from J, with 8 bases between. The CDR3 is 13 amino acids. The sample here was PBMCs, taken 5 days after the yellow fever booster vaccination. The TCR was taken from a man aged 18-30 years who received the YFV17D yellow fever vaccine. The chain combines TRBV20-1 with TRBJ1-2, with D unresolved. The CDR3 bases are TGCAGTGCTAGTCCGGGTGCTAACTATGGCTACACCTTC. Encoded protein: CSASPGANYGYTF.